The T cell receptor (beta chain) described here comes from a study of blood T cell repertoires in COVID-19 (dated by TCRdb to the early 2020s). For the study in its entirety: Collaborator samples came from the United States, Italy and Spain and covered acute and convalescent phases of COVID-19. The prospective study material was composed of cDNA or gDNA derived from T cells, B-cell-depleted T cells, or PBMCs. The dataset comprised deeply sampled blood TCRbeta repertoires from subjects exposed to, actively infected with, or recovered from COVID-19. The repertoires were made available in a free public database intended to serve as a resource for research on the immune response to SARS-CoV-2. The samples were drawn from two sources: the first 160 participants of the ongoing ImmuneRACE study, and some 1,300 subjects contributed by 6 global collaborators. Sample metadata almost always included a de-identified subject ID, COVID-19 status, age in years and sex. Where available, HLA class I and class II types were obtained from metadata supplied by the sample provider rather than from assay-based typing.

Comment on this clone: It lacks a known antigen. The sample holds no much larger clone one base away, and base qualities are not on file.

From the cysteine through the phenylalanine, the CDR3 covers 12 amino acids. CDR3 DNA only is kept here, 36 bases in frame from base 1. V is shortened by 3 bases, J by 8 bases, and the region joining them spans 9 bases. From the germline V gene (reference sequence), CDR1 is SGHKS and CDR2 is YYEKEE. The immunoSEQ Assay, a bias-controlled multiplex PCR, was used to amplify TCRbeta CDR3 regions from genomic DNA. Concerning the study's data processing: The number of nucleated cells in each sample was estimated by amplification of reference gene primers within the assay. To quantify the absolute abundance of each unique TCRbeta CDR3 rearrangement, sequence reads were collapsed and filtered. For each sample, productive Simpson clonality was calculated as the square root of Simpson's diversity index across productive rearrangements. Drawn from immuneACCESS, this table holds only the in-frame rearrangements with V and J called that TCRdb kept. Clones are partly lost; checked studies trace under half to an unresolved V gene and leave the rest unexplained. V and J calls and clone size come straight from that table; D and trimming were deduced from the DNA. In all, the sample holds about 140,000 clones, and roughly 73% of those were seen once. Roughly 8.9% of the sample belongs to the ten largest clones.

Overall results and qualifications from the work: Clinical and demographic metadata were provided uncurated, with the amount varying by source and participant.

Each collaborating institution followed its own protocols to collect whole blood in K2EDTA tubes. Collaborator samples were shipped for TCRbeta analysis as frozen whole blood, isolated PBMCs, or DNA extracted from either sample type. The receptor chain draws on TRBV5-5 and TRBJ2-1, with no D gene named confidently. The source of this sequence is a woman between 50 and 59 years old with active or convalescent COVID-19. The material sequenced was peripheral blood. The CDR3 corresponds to CASSSRVDEQFF. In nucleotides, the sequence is TGTGCCAGCAGCTCACGGGTCGATGAGCAGTTCTTC. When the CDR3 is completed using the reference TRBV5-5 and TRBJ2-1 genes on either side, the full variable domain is DAGVTQSPTHLIKTRGQQVTLRCSPISGHKSVSWYQQVLGQGPQFIFQYYEKEERGRGNFPDRFSARQFPNYSSELNVNALLLGDSALYLCASSSRVDEQFFGPGTRLTVL.